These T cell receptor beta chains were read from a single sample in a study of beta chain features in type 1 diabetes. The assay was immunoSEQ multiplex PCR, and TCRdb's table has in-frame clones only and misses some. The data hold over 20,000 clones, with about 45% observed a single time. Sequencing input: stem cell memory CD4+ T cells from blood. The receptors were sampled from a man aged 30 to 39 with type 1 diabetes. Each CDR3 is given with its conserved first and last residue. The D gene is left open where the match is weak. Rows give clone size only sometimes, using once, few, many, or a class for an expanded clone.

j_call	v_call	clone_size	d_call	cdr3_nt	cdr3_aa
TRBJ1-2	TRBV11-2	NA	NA	TGTGCCAGCAGCTTAAATGGGGACACCTATGGCTACACCTTC	CASSLNGDTYGYTF
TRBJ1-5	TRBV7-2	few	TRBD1	TGTGCCAGCAGCTTAGGCTGGGACAGGAGCAATCAGCCCCAGCATTTT	CASSLGWDRSNQPQHF
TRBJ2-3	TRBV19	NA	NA	TGTGCCAGTAGTATAGGTTGGGGCAGCACAGATACGCAGTATTTT	CASSIGWGSTDTQYF
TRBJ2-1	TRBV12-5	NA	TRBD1	TGTGCTAGTGGTTTGGTACGAGGAGGACAGGTGAGTGAGCAGTTCTTC	CASGLVRGGQVSEQFF
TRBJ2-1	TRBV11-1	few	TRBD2	TGTGCCAGCAGCTTACGTCGGGAGGGGCTGCTCAATGAGCAGTTCTTC	CASSLRREGLLNEQFF
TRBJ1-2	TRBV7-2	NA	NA	TGTGCCAGCAGCCGGACAGCTAGTAACTATGGCTACACCTTC	CASSRTASNYGYTF
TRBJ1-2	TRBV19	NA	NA	TGTGCCAGTAGTTTGGCGGATGGCTACACCTTC	CASSLADGYTF
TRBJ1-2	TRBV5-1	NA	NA	TGCGCCAGCAGCCTACCGGACACTAACTATGGCTACACCTTC	CASSLPDTNYGYTF
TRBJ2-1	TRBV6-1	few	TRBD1	TGTGCCAGCAGTTCCGGGACAGGGATAAATGAGCAGTTCTTC	CASSSGTGINEQFF
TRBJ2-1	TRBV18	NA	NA	TGTGCCAGCTCATTGGAAGGACAGCCCTACAATGAGCAGTTCTTC	CASSLEGQPYNEQFF
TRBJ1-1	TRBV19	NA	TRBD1	TGTGCCAGTAGTAAGACGGGACAGGGGGGAATCTTT	CASSKTGQGGIF
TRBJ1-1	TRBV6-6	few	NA	TGTGCCAGCAACGGAGGGGACACTGAAGCTTTCTTT	CASNGGDTEAFF
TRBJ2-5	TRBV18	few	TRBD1	TGTGCCAGCTCACTCGGACAGGGAGGAGAGACCCAGTACTTC	CASSLGQGGETQYF
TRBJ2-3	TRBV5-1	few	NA	TGCGCCAGCAGCTTGGCAGCCGGGGATACGCAGTATTTT	CASSLAAGDTQYF
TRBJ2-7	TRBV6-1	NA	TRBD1	TGTGCCAGCAGTGAAGGTCTTTGGGGGACAGGGGGGCCTTCCTACGAGCAGTACTTC	CASSEGLWGTGGPSYEQYF
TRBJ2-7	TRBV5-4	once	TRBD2	TGTGCCAGCAGCTTGGGTGGCGGGAGGATCTACGAGCAGTACTTC	CASSLGGGRIYEQYF
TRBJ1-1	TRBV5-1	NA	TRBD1	TGCGCCAGCAGCTTGAGGACAGGGCCGAACACTGAAGCTTTCTTT	CASSLRTGPNTEAFF
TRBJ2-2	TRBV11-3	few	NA	TGTGCCAGCAGCTTAGATCTTCGTTCTGACACCGGGGAGCTGTTTTTT	CASSLDLRSDTGELFF